This T cell receptor beta chain was identified in a study of T cell changes during pregnancy in multiple sclerosis. The table came from immunoSEQ multiplex PCR; TCRdb's copy has only in-frame clones and leaves some out. Of about 36,000 clones listed, more than 70% are singletons. This CDR3 has 13 residues. Germline V gene sequence: CDR1 SGHDT, CDR2 YYEEEE. The V and J ends lost 5 bases and 1 base respectively, with 9 bases between them. V is TRBV5-6 and J is TRBJ1-1; D ambiguous. The source material was CD4+ T cells from peripheral blood mononuclear cells, sampled in the first trimester of pregnancy. This TCR derives from a female donor with multiple sclerosis, enrolled in a pregnancy study. DNA of the CDR3: TGTGCCAGCAGTTATGAGCAGAACACTGAAGCTTTCTTT. Its protein product is CASSYEQNTEAFF. The complete variable domain, with remaining parts taken from reference TRBV5-6 and TRBJ1-1, reads DAGVTQSPTHLIKTRGQQVTLRCSPKSGHDTVSWYQQALGQGPQFIFQYYEEEERQRGNFPDRFSGHQFPNYSSELNVNALLLGDSALYLCASSYEQNTEAFFGQGTRLTVV.